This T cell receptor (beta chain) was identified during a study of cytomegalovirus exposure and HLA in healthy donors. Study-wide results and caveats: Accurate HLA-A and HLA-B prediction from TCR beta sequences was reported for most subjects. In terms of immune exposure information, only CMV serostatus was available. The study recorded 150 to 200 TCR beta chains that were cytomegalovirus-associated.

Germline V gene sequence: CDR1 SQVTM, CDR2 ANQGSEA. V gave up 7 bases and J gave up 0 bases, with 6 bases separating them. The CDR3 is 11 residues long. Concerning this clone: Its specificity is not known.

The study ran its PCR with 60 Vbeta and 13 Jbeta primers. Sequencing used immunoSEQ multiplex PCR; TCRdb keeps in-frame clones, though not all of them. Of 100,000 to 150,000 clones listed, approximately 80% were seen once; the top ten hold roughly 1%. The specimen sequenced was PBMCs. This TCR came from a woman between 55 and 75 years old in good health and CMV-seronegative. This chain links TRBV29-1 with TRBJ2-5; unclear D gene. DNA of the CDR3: TGCAGCGCGAGGTACCAAGAGACCCAGTACTTC. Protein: CSARYQETQYF.